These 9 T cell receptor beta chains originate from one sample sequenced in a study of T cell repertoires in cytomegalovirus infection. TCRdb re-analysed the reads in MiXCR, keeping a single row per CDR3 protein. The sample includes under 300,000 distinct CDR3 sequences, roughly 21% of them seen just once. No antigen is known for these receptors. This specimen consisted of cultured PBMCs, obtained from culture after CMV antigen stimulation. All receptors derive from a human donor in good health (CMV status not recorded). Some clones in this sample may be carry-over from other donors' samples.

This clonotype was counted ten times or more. CDR3 coding DNA: TGTGCCAGCAGCTTAGTGTTGAGGGGTAGGGGTGAAAAACTGTTTTTT. It specifies CASSLVLRGRGEKLFF. This chain joins TRBV7-2 and TRBJ1-4; tentatively, D is TRBD1 (5 bases). Trimming pared 1 base from V and 7 bases from J, leaving 16 bases between. Germline CDR1 and CDR2: SGHTA and FQGNSA. This CDR3 has 16 residues. Together with reference TRBV7-2 and TRBJ1-4, the CDR3 gives the full variable domain: GAGVSQSPSNKVTEKGKDVELRCDPISGHTALYWYRQSLGQGLEFLIYFQGNSAPDKSGLPSDRFSAERTGGSVSTLTIQRTQQEDSAVYLCASSLVLRGRGEKLFFGSGTQLSVL.

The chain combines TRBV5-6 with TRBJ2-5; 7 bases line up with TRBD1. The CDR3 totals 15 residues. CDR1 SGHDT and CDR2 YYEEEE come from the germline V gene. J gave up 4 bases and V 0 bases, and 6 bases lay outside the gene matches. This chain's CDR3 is CASSLEQGIGETQYF. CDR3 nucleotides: TGTGCCAGCAGCTTGGAACAGGGGATAGGAGAGACCCAGTACTTC.

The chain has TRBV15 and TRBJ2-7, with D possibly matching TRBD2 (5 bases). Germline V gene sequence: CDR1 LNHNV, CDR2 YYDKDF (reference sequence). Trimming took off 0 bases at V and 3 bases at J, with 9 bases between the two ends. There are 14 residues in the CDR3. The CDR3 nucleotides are TGTGCCACCAGCAGAGATCCTAGCAGCTACGAGCAGTACGTC. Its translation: CATSRDPSSYEQYV.

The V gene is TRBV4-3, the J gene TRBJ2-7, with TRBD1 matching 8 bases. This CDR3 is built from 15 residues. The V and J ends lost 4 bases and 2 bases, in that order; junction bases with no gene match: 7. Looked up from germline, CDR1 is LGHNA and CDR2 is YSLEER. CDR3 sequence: CASSLARTGPYEQYF. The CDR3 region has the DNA TGCGCCAGCAGCCTAGCTAGGACAGGGCCCTACGAGCAGTACTTC.

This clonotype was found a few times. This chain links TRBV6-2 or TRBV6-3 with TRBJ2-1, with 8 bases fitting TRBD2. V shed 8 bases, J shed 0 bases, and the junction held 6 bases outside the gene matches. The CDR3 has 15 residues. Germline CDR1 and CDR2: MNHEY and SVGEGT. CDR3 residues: CASGSGASSYNEQFF. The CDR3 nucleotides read TGTGCCAGCGGTAGCGGGGCAAGCTCCTACAATGAGCAGTTCTTC.

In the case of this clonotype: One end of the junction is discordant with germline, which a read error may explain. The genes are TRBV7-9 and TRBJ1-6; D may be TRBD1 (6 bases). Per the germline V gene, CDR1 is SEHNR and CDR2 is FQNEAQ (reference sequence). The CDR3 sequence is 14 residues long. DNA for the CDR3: TGTGCCTGCAGCGCCGGGGGAGGGGGTTCACCCCTCCACTTT. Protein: CACSAGGGGSPLHF.

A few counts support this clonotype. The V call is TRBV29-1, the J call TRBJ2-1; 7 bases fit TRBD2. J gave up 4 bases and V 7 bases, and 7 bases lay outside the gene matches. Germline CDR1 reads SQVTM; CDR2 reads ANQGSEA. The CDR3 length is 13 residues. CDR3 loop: CSAGGGTYNEQFF. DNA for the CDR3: TGCAGCGCTGGGGGAGGGACGTACAATGAGCAGTTCTTC.

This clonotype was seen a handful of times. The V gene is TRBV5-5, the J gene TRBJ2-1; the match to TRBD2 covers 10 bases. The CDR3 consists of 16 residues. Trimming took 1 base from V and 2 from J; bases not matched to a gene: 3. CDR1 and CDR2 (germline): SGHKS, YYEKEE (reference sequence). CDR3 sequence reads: CASSLTSGKPYNEQFF. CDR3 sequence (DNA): TGTGCCAGCAGCTTGACTAGCGGGAAGCCCTACAATGAGCAGTTCTTC.

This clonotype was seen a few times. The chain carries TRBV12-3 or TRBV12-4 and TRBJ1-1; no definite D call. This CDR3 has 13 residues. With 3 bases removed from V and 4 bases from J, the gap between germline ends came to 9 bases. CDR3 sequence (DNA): TGTGCCAGCAGTTTTCAGGAGGTCACTGAAGCTTTCTTT. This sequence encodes CASSFQEVTEAFF.